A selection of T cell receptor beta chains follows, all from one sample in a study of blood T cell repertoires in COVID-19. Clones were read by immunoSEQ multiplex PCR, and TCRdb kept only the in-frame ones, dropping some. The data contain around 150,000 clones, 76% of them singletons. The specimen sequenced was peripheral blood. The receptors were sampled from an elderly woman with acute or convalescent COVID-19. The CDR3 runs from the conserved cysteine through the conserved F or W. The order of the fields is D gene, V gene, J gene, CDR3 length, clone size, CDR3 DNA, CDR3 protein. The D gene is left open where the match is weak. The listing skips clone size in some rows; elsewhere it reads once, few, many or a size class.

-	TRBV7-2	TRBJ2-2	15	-	TGTGCCAGCAGCTTAAGGCGGGGAGGTACCGGGGAGCTGTTTTTT	CASSLRRGGTGELFF
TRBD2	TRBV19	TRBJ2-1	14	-	TGTGCCAGTATGAGCGGGGGGACTTACAATGAGCAGTTCTTC	CASMSGGTYNEQFF
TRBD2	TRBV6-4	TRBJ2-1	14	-	TGTGCCAGCAGAAGACTAGCGGGGGAGAATGAGCAGTTCTTC	CASRRLAGENEQFF
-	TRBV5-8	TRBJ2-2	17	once	TGTGCCAGCAGTTACGGGGGACAGTCCTTGGGGACTGGGGAGCTGTTTTTT	CASSYGGQSLGTGELFF
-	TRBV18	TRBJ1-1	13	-	TGTGCCAGCTCAGTGTCCGTGAACACTGAAGCTTTCTTT	CASSVSVNTEAFF
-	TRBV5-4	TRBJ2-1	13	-	TGTGCCAGCAGCGACCGACAGAACAATGAGCAGTTCTTC	CASSDRQNNEQFF
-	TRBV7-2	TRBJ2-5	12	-	TGTGCCAGCAGCATCCAGCGGGAGACCCAGTACTTC	CASSIQRETQYF
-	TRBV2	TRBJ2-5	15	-	TGTGCCAGCAGGCGGGACGGATTCCTTCAAGAGACCCAGTACTTC	CASRRDGFLQETQYF
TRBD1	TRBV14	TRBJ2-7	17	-	TGTGCCAGCAGCCAAGACCTCCGCCGGGACAGACCCTACGAGCAGTACTTC	CASSQDLRRDRPYEQYF
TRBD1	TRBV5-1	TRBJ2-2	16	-	TGCGCCAGCAGCTTGGCCGGGACAGGGAACGCCGGGGAGCTGTTTTTT	CASSLAGTGNAGELFF
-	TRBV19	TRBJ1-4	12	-	TGTGCCAGTAGACGGAGGAATGAAAAACTGTTTTTT	CASRRRNEKLFF
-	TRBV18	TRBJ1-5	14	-	TGTGCCAGCTCACCGGCAGGGGCCCCTTCGCCTCAGCATTTT	CASSPAGAPSPQHF
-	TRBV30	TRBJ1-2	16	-	TGTGCCTGGAGAAGAGTCGCCCCCGCGCTTAACTATGGCTACACCTTC	CAWRRVAPALNYGYTF
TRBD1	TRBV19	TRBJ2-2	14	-	TGTGCCAGTAGCGGGACAGGGACCTACGGGGAGCTGTTTTTT	CASSGTGTYGELFF
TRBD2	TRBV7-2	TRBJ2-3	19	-	TGTGCCAGCAGCCTCAGACTAGCGGGGGGGGGCCCTGGCACAGATACGCAGTATTTT	CASSLRLAGGGPGTDTQYF
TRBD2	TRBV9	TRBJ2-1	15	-	TGTGCCAGCAGCGTAGGGCAGCGGGAGGGCCTGGAGCAGTTCTTC	CASSVGQREGLEQFF
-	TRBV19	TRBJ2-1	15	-	TGTGCCAGTAGTTTCAAAGGTACAGGTCGGGATGAGCAGTTCTTC	CASSFKGTGRDEQFF
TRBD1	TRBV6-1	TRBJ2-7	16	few	TGTGCCAGCAGTGGTTTGGGACAGAAAAACTCCTACGAGCAGTACTTC	CASSGLGQKNSYEQYF
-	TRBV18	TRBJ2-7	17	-	TGTGCCAGCTCAGCCTTCAGGACAGCAAGCGACTTTTACGAGCAGTACTTC	CASSAFRTASDFYEQYF
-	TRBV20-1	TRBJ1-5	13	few	TGCAGTGCTAGTATTGGACAGTTGCAGCCCCAGCATTTT	CSASIGQLQPQHF
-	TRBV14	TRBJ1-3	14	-	TGTGCCAGCAGCCAGGGAGACTCTGGAAACACCATATATTTT	CASSQGDSGNTIYF
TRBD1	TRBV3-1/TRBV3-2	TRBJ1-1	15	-	TGTGCCAGCAGCCAAGAGCCGGGACAGGGTTTAAGGGCTTTCTTT	CASSQEPGQGLRAFF
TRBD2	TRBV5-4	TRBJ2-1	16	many	TGTGCCAGCACCCAAGTGCAGGGAGGGACCTACAATGAGCAGTTCTTC	CASTQVQGGTYNEQFF
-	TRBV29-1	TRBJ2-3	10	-	TGCAGCGGAAGCGCAGATACGCAGTATTTT	CSGSADTQYF
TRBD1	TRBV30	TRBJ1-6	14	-	TGTGCCTGGGAGAACCGGGACAGCAATTCACCCCTCCACTTT	CAWENRDSNSPLHF
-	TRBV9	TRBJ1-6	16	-	TGTGCCAGCAGCGTAGCTCTAGGCTCGACCAATTCACCCCTCCACTTT	CASSVALGSTNSPLHF
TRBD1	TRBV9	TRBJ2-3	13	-	TGTGCCAGCGGGACACAGGGACAGGGAGCGCAGTATTTT	CASGTQGQGAQYF
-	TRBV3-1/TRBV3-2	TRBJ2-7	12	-	TGCGCCAGCAGCCAAGAGAGTTACGAGCAGTACTTC	CASSQESYEQYF
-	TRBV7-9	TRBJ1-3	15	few	TGTGCCAGCAGCTTAGGGGGCGGCTCTGGAAACACCATATATTTT	CASSLGGGSGNTIYF
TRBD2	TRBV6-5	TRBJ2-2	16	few	TGTGCCAGCAGTTCGAGACTGGCGGGAGTCACCGGGGAGCTGTTTTTT	CASSSRLAGVTGELFF
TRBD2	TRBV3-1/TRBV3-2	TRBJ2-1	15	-	TGTGCCAGCAGCCTACGGGACTACTCCTACAATGAGCAGTTCTTC	CASSLRDYSYNEQFF
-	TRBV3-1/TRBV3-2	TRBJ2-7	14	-	TGTGCCAGCAGCCAACAGTATTCTTCCTACGAGCAGTACTTC	CASSQQYSSYEQYF
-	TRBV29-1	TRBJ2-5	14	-	TGCAGCGTTGACAGGGACACTGGGCAAGAGACCCAGTACTTC	CSVDRDTGQETQYF
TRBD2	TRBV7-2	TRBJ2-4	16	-	TGTGCCAGCAGCCACGGGACTAGCGGAACCAAAAACATTCAGTACTTC	CASSHGTSGTKNIQYF
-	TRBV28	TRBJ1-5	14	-	TGTGCCAGCCAAGGCGGGGGTAGCAATCAGCCCCAGCATTTT	CASQGGGSNQPQHF
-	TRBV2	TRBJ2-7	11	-	TGTGCCAGCAGTCAATCCTACGAGCAGTACTTC	CASSQSYEQYF
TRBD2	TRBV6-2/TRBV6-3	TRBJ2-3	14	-	TGTGCCAGCAGTAGCGGGGGGGCTATGGATACGCAGTATTTT	CASSSGGAMDTQYF
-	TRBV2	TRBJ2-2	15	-	TGTGCCAGCATAGGGGCAGGGGCGAACACCGGGGAGCTGTTTTTT	CASIGAGANTGELFF
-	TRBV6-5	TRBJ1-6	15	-	TGTGCCAGCGGACCGGGGAGCTCCTATAATTCACCCCTCCACTTT	CASGPGSSYNSPLHF